A selection of T cell receptor beta chains follows, all from one sample in a study of T cells in Graves' hyperthyroidism and ophthalmopathy. One entry per CDR3 protein, called by TCRdb with MiXCR from the multiplex PCR reads. The sample lists 500,000 to 650,000 distinct CDR3 sequences, 15% to 20% occurring once. What was sequenced was blood. These receptors came from a man in his forties or fifties with Graves' ophthalmopathy. Both conserved end residues are part of each CDR3. A D gene is named only where the DNA matches it firmly. Part of the rows lack a size; the others show once, few, many or a class for expanded clones.

>TRBV6-5|.|TRBJ2-2|12|.
CASSYDTGELFF
TGTGCCAGCAGTTACGACACCGGGGAGCTGTTTTTT
>TRBV15|.|TRBJ1-6|16|many
CATRVEGNGYNSPLHF
TGTGCCACCAGGGTGGAGGGGAACGGCTATAATTCACCCCTCCACTTT
>TRBV13|.|TRBJ2-1|14|many
CASSTSEASGVQFF
TGTGCCAGCAGCACATCTGAGGCTAGTGGAGTGCAGTTCTTC
>TRBV6-1|.|TRBJ1-6|14|.
CASSEAWGNSPLHF
TGTGCCAGCAGTGAAGCCTGGGGGAATTCACCCCTCCACTTT
>TRBV12-3/TRBV12-4|.|TRBJ2-7|17|few
CASSLALRDTFSYEQYF
TGTGCCAGCAGTTTAGCGTTGAGGGACACATTCAGCTACGAGCAGTACTTC
>TRBV29-1|.|TRBJ1-2|12|few
CSVEDRRGGYTF
TGCAGCGTTGAAGATCGGAGGGGTGGCTACACCTTC
>TRBV9|TRBD2|TRBJ2-1|17|few
CASSVALALAGSNEQFF
TGTGCCAGCAGCGTAGCTCTGGCACTAGCGGGAAGCAATGAGCAGTTCTTC
>TRBV10-3|.|TRBJ2-7|15|.
CAIGASLGASYEQYF
TGTGCCATCGGAGCAAGTCTGGGGGCCTCCTACGAGCAGTACTTC
>TRBV20-1|TRBD1|TRBJ2-7|14|.
CSVLKGQFGYEQYF
TGCAGTGTCCTGAAGGGACAGTTCGGCTACGAGCAGTACTTC
>TRBV6-5|.|TRBJ2-3|12|.
CASRLEGGSQYF
TGTGCCAGCAGACTCGAGGGGGGGTCGCAGTATTTT
>TRBV5-6|.|TRBJ1-4|17|.
CASSSRWAYKDNEKLFF
TGTGCCAGCAGCTCACGTTGGGCATACAAAGATAATGAAAAACTGTTTTTT
>TRBV6-1|.|TRBJ1-5|16|once
CASSQGGEVANQPQHF
TGTGCCAGCAGTCAAGGGGGGGAGGTGGCAAATCAGCCCCAGCATTTT
>TRBV28|TRBD1|TRBJ1-1|14|many
CASSPGQPNTEAFF
TGTGCCAGCAGTCCGGGACAGCCGAACACTGAAGCTTTCTTT
>TRBV5-1|TRBD2|TRBJ2-3|15|many
CASSLSGGAVDTQYF
TGCGCCAGCAGCTTGAGCGGGGGGGCCGTAGATACGCAGTATTTT
>TRBV6-2/TRBV6-3|.|TRBJ2-1|13|.
CASSYGHTNEQFF
TGTGCCAGCAGTTACGGGCACACCAATGAGCAGTTCTTC
>TRBV20-1|.|TRBJ1-1|11|many
CSAPSGGWAFF
TGCAGTGCCCCATCGGGGGGTTGGGCTTTCTTT
>TRBV19|.|TRBJ2-1|16|.
CASSIGWGPPVNEQFF
TGTGCCAGTAGTATCGGATGGGGGCCTCCGGTCAATGAGCAGTTCTTC
>TRBV7-9|.|TRBJ1-4|13|.
CASSAREYEKLFF
TGTGCCAGCAGCGCCAGGGAGTATGAAAAACTGTTTTTT
>TRBV11-3|TRBD2|TRBJ2-3|18|few
CASSFLSWLAGRTDTQYF
TGTGCCAGCAGCTTCCTTAGCTGGTTAGCGGGACGCACAGATACGCAGTATTTT
>TRBV9|.|TRBJ2-2|12|once
CASSAVTGELFF
TGTGCCAGCAGCGCAGTGACCGGGGAGCTGTTTTTT
>TRBV18|.|TRBJ1-5|16|few
CASSPLSAGGNQPQHF
TGTGCCAGCTCACCACTAAGCGCGGGCGGCAATCAGCCCCAGCATTTT
>TRBV7-2|.|TRBJ1-1|10|few
CLHSNTEAFF
TGTCTGCACAGTAACACTGAAGCTTTCTTT
>TRBV12-3/TRBV12-4|.|TRBJ1-2|15|many
CASSFTPGSPYGYTF
TGTGCCAGCAGTTTCACCCCGGGATCACCCTATGGCTACACCTTC
>TRBV12-5|.|TRBJ2-1|13|.
CASGPLNRDEQFF
TGTGCTAGTGGTCCCCTCAACAGGGACGAGCAGTTCTTC
>TRBV5-1|.|TRBJ1-5|16|.
CASSPQGGGINQPQHF
TGCGCCAGCAGTCCACAGGGAGGGGGAATCAATCAGCCCCAGCATTTT
>TRBV7-2|TRBD2|TRBJ2-5|16|.
CASSFTSGSAQETQYF
TGTGCCAGCAGCTTTACTAGCGGGAGTGCGCAAGAGACCCAGTACTTC
>TRBV18|.|TRBJ1-2|14|.
CASGSRRNTGGYTF
TGTGCCAGCGGATCACGGAGGAATACGGGTGGCTACACCTTC
>TRBV5-1|.|TRBJ2-6|17|.
CASSRLRGGPGANVLTF
TGCGCCAGCAGCCGCCTCAGGGGGGGACCTGGGGCCAACGTCCTGACTTTC
>TRBV12-3/TRBV12-4|.|TRBJ1-1|15|many
CASSTPRGKNTEAFF
TGTGCCAGCAGCACCCCTCGGGGGAAGAACACTGAAGCTTTCTTT
>TRBV7-8|TRBD2|TRBJ2-3|17|many
CASSLAGTSGSSDTQYF
TGTGCCAGCAGCTTAGCAGGGACTAGCGGGAGCTCAGATACGCAGTATTTT
>TRBV12-3/TRBV12-4|.|TRBJ2-7|13|many
CASSFGGVYEQYF
TGTGCCAGCAGTTTCGGAGGGGTATACGAGCAGTACTTC
>TRBV5-6|.|TRBJ2-1|14|once
CASSLRSPGNEQFF
TGTGCCAGCAGCTTGAGGTCCCCGGGCAATGAGCAGTTCTTC
>TRBV20-1|.|TRBJ2-1|15|many
CSARDARFSYNEQFF
TGCAGTGCTAGAGATGCCCGCTTCTCCTACAATGAGCAGTTCTTC
>TRBV7-9|TRBD1|TRBJ2-5|15|many
CASSVQGFTPETQYF
TGTGCCAGCAGTGTACAGGGGTTTACGCCGGAGACCCAGTACTTC
>TRBV19|TRBD2|TRBJ2-6|18|few
CASSRRTSGRSGANVLTF
TGTGCCAGTAGTAGGAGGACTAGCGGGAGGTCTGGGGCCAACGTCCTGACTTTC
>TRBV19|.|TRBJ1-2|15|.
CASSVAGPQAGGYTF
TGTGCCAGTAGTGTAGCCGGGCCTCAAGCAGGCGGCTACACCTTC
>TRBV25-1|TRBD2|TRBJ2-1|18|few
CASSNKKAGAQVHNEQFF
TGTGCCAGCAGCAACAAAAAAGCGGGAGCCCAAGTCCACAATGAGCAGTTCTTC
>TRBV20-1|TRBD1|TRBJ1-1|14|.
CSATGQDPNTEAFF
TGCAGTGCGACGGGACAGGATCCTAACACTGAAGCTTTCTTT
>TRBV9|.|TRBJ2-5|13|.
CASSTGLKETQYF
TGTGCCAGCAGCACGGGACTCAAAGAGACCCAGTACTTC
>TRBV2|.|TRBJ2-3|18|many
CASSGLQGAGVGTDTQYF
TGTGCCAGCAGTGGTCTCCAGGGAGCGGGCGTAGGCACAGATACGCAGTATTTT
>TRBV27|.|TRBJ1-1|15|few
CASSSRDFMNTEAFF
TGTGCCAGCAGTTCACGGGACTTCATGAACACTGAAGCTTTCTTT
>TRBV19|.|TRBJ2-5|13|.
CASSSLIQETQYF
TGTGCCAGTAGTTCCCTAATCCAAGAGACCCAGTACTTC
>TRBV10-3|.|TRBJ1-5|14|once
CAISEGLRNQPQHF
TGTGCCATCAGTGAAGGTTTGCGCAATCAGCCCCAGCATTTT
>TRBV12-5|.|TRBJ2-2|12|.
CASGPDSGELFF
TGTGCTAGTGGTCCGGACAGCGGGGAGCTGTTTTTT
>TRBV20-1|.|TRBJ2-7|12|many
CSASGGSYEQYF
TGCAGTGCTAGTGGAGGATCTTACGAGCAGTACTTC
>TRBV27|TRBD1|TRBJ2-7|15|many
CASSPSGTGGGEQYF
TGTGCCAGCAGTCCCTCCGGGACAGGGGGCGGTGAGCAGTACTTC
>TRBV7-2|TRBD2|TRBJ2-5|17|.
CASSPLTSGSLKETQYF
TGTGCCAGCAGCCCCCTGACTAGCGGCAGTTTAAAAGAGACCCAGTACTTC
>TRBV6-1|.|TRBJ2-7|14|.
CASSEGGPAYEQYF
TGTGCCAGCAGTGAGGGGGGGCCAGCCTACGAGCAGTACTTC